In its sample, the clone carrying this TCR beta chain was seen a few times. Its specificity is unknown. This sample is part of a study of beta chain features in type 1 diabetes. Study summary: Patients did not differ from healthy donors in age, gender or cell yield. Points from the study as a whole: Equally in patients and controls, PCR might preferentially amplify shorter templates. Fewer junction insertions and more nucleotide deletions appeared in type 1 diabetes patients. TCRB CDR3s from Type 1 diabetes patients were moderately but significantly shorter in all four CD4+ subsets.

Expressed TCRB transcripts were sequenced after all isolated RNA was converted to cDNA. The method was immunoSEQ multiplex PCR; TCRdb's version includes in-frame clones alone and lacks a portion of them. The data contain roughly 330,000 clones, 13% of them singletons. Purity of each sorted population was above 95%. This receptor was taken from a woman younger than 35 with type 1 diabetes. Source material: naive CD4+ T cells from blood.

The CDR3 DNA sequence: TGTGCCAGCAGTTACGCGGGAGATACGCAGTATTTT. Translating it yields CASSYAGDTQYF. This sequence joins TRBV6-5 and TRBJ2-3; D is possibly TRBD2 (5 bases). This CDR3 has 12 residues. Between the trimmed V and J ends, which lost 2 bases and 5 bases, there was a span of 5 bases. CDR1 and CDR2 from the germline V gene are MNHEY and SVGAGI.